This TCR beta chain was retrieved from a study of regulatory T cells in long-lasting Graves disease. Study-level background: Antithyroid drug exposure in newly diagnosed Graves' patients had lasted under 3 months. Study-wide findings and caveats: Comparison showed that persistent patients shared more public clonotypes (about 2,600) than new patients (966).

Time point: newly diagnosed GD, antithyroid drugs for less than 3 months. PBMCs were the source of the RNA used for TCR sequencing. The patients were enrolled through endocrinology in Xi'an, China. This clonotype was counted ten times or more. Its antigen is as yet unknown. Germline V CDR1 and CDR2: SGHKS, YYEKEE (reference sequence). The CDR3 loop spans 16 amino acids. Germline trimming cut 3 bases from V and 5 bases from J; bases unmatched to any gene: 9. Arm-PCR with iRepertoire HTBI primers amplified the CDR3 regions for these TCR beta libraries. In TCRdb, the multiplex PCR reads were re-called with MiXCR into one record per CDR3 protein. The sample consists of some 370,000 distinct CDR3 sequences, 10% to 15% of them appearing once. This same sample was also part of a study on T cells in Graves' hyperthyroidism and ophthalmopathy. That report notes: The TCR CDR3 first-round RT-PCR relied on the HTBI primer set.

This TCR was sampled from a woman younger than 35 with Graves disease. The gene calls are TRBV5-5 and TRBJ1-4; the match to TRBD1 covers 8 bases. Here the sequenced sample was peripheral blood mononuclear cells (PBMCs), taken at new diagnosis, from a patient treated with antithyroid drugs. The CDR3 DNA reads as TGTGCCAGCAGCTGGGGACAGGCCGGGAGAAATGAAAAACTGTTTTTT. Residues: CASSWGQAGRNEKLFF.